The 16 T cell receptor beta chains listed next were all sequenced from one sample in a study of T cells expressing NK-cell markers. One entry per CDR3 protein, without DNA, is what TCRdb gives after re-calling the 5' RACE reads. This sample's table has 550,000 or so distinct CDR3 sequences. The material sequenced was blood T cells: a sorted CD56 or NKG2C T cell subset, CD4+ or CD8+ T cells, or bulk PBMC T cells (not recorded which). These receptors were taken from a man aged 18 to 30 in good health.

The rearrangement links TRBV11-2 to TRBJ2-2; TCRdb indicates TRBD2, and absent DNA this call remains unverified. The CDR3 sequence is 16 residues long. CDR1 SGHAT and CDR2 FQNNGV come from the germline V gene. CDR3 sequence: CASSLRSGKNTGELFF.

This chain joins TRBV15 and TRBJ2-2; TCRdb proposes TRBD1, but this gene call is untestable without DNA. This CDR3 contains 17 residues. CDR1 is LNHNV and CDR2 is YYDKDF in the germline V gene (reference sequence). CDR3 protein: CATSRAWDRWNTGELFF.

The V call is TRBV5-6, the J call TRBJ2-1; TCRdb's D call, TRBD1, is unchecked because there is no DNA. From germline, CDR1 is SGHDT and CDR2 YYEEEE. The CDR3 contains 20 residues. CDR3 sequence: CASSHADKTGTLHINNEQFF.

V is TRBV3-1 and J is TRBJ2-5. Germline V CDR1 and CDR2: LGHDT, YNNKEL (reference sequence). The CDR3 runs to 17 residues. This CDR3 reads CASSQARIETLQETQYF.

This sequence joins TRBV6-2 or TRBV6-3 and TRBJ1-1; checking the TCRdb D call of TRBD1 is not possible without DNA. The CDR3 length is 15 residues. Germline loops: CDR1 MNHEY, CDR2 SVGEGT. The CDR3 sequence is CASSYSNRAYPEAFF.

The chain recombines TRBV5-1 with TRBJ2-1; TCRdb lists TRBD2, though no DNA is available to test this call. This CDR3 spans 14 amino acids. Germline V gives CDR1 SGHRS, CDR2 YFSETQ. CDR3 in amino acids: CASSLAEAYNEQFF.

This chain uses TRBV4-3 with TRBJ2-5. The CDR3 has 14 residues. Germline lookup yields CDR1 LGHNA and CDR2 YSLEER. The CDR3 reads CASSQDVHLGTQYF.

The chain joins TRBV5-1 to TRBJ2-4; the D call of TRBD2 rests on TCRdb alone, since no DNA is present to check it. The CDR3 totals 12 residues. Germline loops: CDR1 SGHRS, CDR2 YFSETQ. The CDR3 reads CASHRDGDIQYF.

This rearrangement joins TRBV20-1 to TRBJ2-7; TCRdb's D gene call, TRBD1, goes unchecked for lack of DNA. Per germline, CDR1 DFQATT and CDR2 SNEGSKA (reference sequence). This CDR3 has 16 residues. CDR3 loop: CSAGPMAGQGTYEQYF.

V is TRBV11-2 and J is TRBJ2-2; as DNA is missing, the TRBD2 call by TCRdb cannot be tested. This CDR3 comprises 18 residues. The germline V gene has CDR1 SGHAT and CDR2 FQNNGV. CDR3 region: CASSLDKSGSMYTGELFF. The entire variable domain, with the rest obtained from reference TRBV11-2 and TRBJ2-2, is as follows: EAGVAQSPRYKIIEKRQSVAFWCNPISGHATLYWYQQILGQGPKLLIQFQNNGVVDDSQLPKDRFSAERLKGVDSTLKIQPAKLEDSAVYLCASSLDKSGSMYTGELFFGEGSRLTVL.

CDR3 protein: CASSYLGGQDQPQHF. The V call is TRBV6-5, the J call TRBJ1-5; TCRdb gives TRBD1 as the D gene, but with no DNA this cannot be confirmed. CDR3 size: 15 residues. Germline CDR1 MNHEY, CDR2 SVGAGI.

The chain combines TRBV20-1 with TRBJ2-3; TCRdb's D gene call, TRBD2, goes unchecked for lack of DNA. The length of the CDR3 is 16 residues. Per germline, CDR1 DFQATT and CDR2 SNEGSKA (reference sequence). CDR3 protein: CSATPGLAGATDTQYF.

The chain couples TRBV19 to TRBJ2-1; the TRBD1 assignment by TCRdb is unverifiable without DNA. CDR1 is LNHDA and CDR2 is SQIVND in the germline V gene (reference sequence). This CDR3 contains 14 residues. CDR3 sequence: CASSISQGANEQFF.

CDR3 loop: CASSLGRDVYF. The chain links TRBV12-3 or TRBV12-4 to TRBJ2-5; the TCRdb call, TRBD1, lacks DNA for checking. The CDR3 runs 11 residues.

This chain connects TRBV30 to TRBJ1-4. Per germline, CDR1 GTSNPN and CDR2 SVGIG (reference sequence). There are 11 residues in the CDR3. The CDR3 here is CAWSVKDLLFF.

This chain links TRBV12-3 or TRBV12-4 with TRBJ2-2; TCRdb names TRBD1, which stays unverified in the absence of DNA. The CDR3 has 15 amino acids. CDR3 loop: CASSVQGALSGELFF.